The rows below give T cell receptor beta chains drawn from one sample of a study of Graves' ophthalmopathy and Graves' hyperthyroidism. From the multiplex PCR reads, TCRdb called clonotypes with MiXCR, one entry per CDR3 protein. The data hold 500,000 to 700,000 distinct CDR3 sequences, with about 35% observed a single time. The sequenced sample consisted of peripheral blood or thyroid tissue (not recorded which). The receptors were sampled from an adult man with Graves' hyperthyroidism. Both conserved end residues are part of each CDR3. The D gene is left open where the match is weak. Only part of the rows carry a size: once, few, many, or a class if the clone is expanded.

D gene	J gene	clone size	V gene	CDR3 DNA	CDR3 protein
NA	TRBJ1-1	NA	TRBV7-9	TGTGCCAGCAGCTTAGAAACGGTCCTTGAAGCTTTCTTT	CASSLETVLEAFF
NA	TRBJ2-7	NA	TRBV12-3/TRBV12-4	TGTGCCAGCAGCGGACAGATCCTATCCTACGAGCAGTACTTC	CASSGQILSYEQYF
NA	TRBJ2-5	many	TRBV11-2	TGTGCCAGCAGCTCCGAGAGGTCCAGGCAAGAGACCCAGTACTTC	CASSSERSRQETQYF
NA	TRBJ1-1	few	TRBV7-9	TGTGCCAGCAGCTTAGAACGACAAGCTTTCTTT	CASSLERQAFF
NA	TRBJ1-2	many	TRBV2	TGTGCCAGCAGTGAAGTCGACGGGGGCTACACCTTC	CASSEVDGGYTF
NA	TRBJ1-1	NA	TRBV7-9	TGTGCCAGCAGCAGCTCTCAGGGTCCGAGGAACACTGAAGCTTTCTTT	CASSSSQGPRNTEAFF
NA	TRBJ2-7	many	TRBV29-1	TGCAGCGCATCCGGACTTGGCTCCTACGAGCAGTACTTC	CSASGLGSYEQYF
TRBD1	TRBJ1-5	few	TRBV6-1	TGTGCCACAACTTTGGGACAGCAAAAATACAATCAGCCCCAGCATTTT	CATTLGQQKYNQPQHF
NA	TRBJ1-5	few	TRBV6-6	TGTGCCAGCAGTTACGCGGTTACGGGCAATCAGCCCCAGCATTTT	CASSYAVTGNQPQHF
NA	TRBJ2-3	NA	TRBV7-3	TGTGCCAGCAGCCCCTTCGGTCACACAGATACGCAGTATTTT	CASSPFGHTDTQYF
TRBD1	TRBJ1-2	NA	TRBV15	TGTGCCACCAGCATACGACAGGGCAGCTATGGCTACACCTTC	CATSIRQGSYGYTF
NA	TRBJ2-7	many	TRBV7-8	TGTGCCAGCAGCCAAGATTATGGCAGTTACGAGCAGTACTTC	CASSQDYGSYEQYF
NA	TRBJ1-2	NA	TRBV2	TGTGCCAGCAGTGAATCCGGGGCTGGCTACACCTTC	CASSESGAGYTF
NA	TRBJ1-2	NA	TRBV7-3	TGTGCCAGCAGCTTAGTTGCTGTGAGGGCAGGGGAATTTGGAGGCTACACCTTC	CASSLVAVRAGEFGGYTF
NA	TRBJ1-6	many	TRBV9	TGTGCCAGCAGCGTAGGACAGACCTTTAGCTCCTATAATTCACCCCTCCACTTT	CASSVGQTFSSYNSPLHF
TRBD2	TRBJ2-7	many	TRBV11-3	TGTGCCAGCAGCTTATCTAGCGGGAGTCAGTACTTC	CASSLSSGSQYF
NA	TRBJ1-2	many	TRBV12-3/TRBV12-4	TGTGCCAGCAGTCCGTACTTAATGGAGAGAGACGGCTACACCTTC	CASSPYLMERDGYTF
NA	TRBJ1-4	many	TRBV25-1	TGTGCCAGCAGTGACCCGTCTGGCAGGCGTGAAAAACTGTTTTTT	CASSDPSGRREKLFF
TRBD1	TRBJ2-5	NA	TRBV20-1	TGCAGTGCTCCGGGACAGAAAGAAGAGACCCAGTACTTC	CSAPGQKEETQYF
NA	TRBJ1-6	many	TRBV5-5	TGTGCCAGCAGCCTACAGACAGGAGCTAATTCACCCCTCCACTTT	CASSLQTGANSPLHF
TRBD2	TRBJ2-5	NA	TRBV29-1	TGCAGCGTCTGGACTAGCGGGGAAGAGACCCAGTACTTC	CSVWTSGEETQYF
NA	TRBJ2-6	NA	TRBV5-1	TGCGCCAGCAGCTTGGGGAGCGTAGGTCTGGGCTCTGGGGCCAACGTCCTGACTTTC	CASSLGSVGLGSGANVLTF
NA	TRBJ1-2	NA	TRBV7-2	TGTGCCAGCAGCTTACGGGGTAGGCTCGATGGCTACACCTTC	CASSLRGRLDGYTF
TRBD2	TRBJ2-5	NA	TRBV7-9	TGTGCCAGCAGCCCCCCAGGACTAGCGGGAGAGCGGTACTTC	CASSPPGLAGERYF
TRBD1	TRBJ1-3	many	TRBV7-9	TGTGCCAGCAGCCCGCGGGACAGGGGCGTTTCTGGAAACACCATATATTTT	CASSPRDRGVSGNTIYF
NA	TRBJ1-1	many	TRBV19	TGTGCCAGTAGTACCCCCTATGACACTGAAGCTTTCTTT	CASSTPYDTEAFF
TRBD1	TRBJ2-6	few	TRBV5-8	TGTGCCAGCAGCTTCAGGGGGCGCGCTGGGGCCAACGTCCTGACTTTC	CASSFRGRAGANVLTF
NA	TRBJ1-1	many	TRBV12-5	TGTGCTAGTGGTTCCCCGTCCCTCGGAGCTTTCTTT	CASGSPSLGAFF
TRBD1	TRBJ1-1	NA	TRBV7-9	TGTGCCAGCAGCCCACGGGGACAGGGGGCAAACACTGAAGCTTTCTTT	CASSPRGQGANTEAFF
NA	TRBJ2-7	few	TRBV5-1	TGCGCCAGCAGCTTGGGGGATCGGGGGGCGCGCTACGAGCAGTACTTC	CASSLGDRGARYEQYF
NA	TRBJ2-5	many	TRBV7-8	TGTGCCAGCAGCTTATGGGTGGGAGAGACCCAGTACTTC	CASSLWVGETQYF
NA	TRBJ2-3	NA	TRBV7-9	TGTGCCAGCTCCCCGACCAGAAACACAGATACGCAGTATTTT	CASSPTRNTDTQYF
NA	TRBJ2-5	few	TRBV4-1	TGCGCCAGCAGCCAAGATGTGAGGGGTGGTCTTCAAGAGACCCAGTACTTC	CASSQDVRGGLQETQYF
TRBD1	TRBJ1-3	many	TRBV6-5	TGTGCCAGCACCACGGGACAGCCCGGAAACACCATATATTTT	CASTTGQPGNTIYF
NA	TRBJ2-7	many	TRBV29-1	TGCAGCGTTGGGGGCAGCTACGAGCAGTACTTC	CSVGGSYEQYF
NA	TRBJ1-1	NA	TRBV24-1	TGTGCCACCAGCCGGCTGAACACTGAAGCTTTCTTT	CATSRLNTEAFF
NA	TRBJ2-5	many	TRBV7-8	TGTGCCAGCAGCTCCCACCCAGGGGCGGGAGCGTCTGAGACCCAGTACTTC	CASSSHPGAGASETQYF
NA	TRBJ1-2	many	TRBV19	TGTGCCAGTAGTACTCGGGACTATGGCTACACCTTC	CASSTRDYGYTF
TRBD1	TRBJ1-1	many	TRBV7-2	TGTGCCAGCAGCACGACAGGGGACACTGAAGCTTTCTTT	CASSTTGDTEAFF
TRBD2	TRBJ2-2	NA	TRBV30	TGTGCCTGCAGCGGGAGGGACACCGGGGAGCTGTTTTTT	CACSGRDTGELFF
NA	TRBJ1-6	many	TRBV27	TGTGCCAGCAGTCCAAGCGCGCTCGGGGCCCTCCACTTT	CASSPSALGALHF
NA	TRBJ1-6	many	TRBV6-6	TGTGCCAGCAGAGAGGGACACCGATTCGACAATTCACCCCTCCACTTT	CASREGHRFDNSPLHF
NA	TRBJ2-6	NA	TRBV7-2	TGTGCCAGCAGCTTAGCGGGGGTTCCTGGGGCCAACGTCCTGACTTTC	CASSLAGVPGANVLTF
TRBD1	TRBJ1-3	NA	TRBV6-5	TGTGCCAGCAGTGAACCAGTGACAGGGTCGGCTGGAAACACCATATATTTT	CASSEPVTGSAGNTIYF
NA	TRBJ1-6	many	TRBV12-3/TRBV12-4	TGTGCCAGCAGTTCTTGGCTTTATAATTCACCCCTCCACTTT	CASSSWLYNSPLHF
NA	TRBJ2-5	many	TRBV5-1	TGCGCCAGCAGCTTGGGGGCTGAACAAGAGACCCAGTACTTC	CASSLGAEQETQYF
TRBD1	TRBJ1-2	few	TRBV28	TGTGCCAGCAGACAGGGGGCTTATTACACCTTC	CASRQGAYYTF
NA	TRBJ1-5	NA	TRBV10-3	TGTGCCATCAGTGGGTCCCGCTCTGGGACGGTGCATCAGCCCCAGCATTTT	CAISGSRSGTVHQPQHF
NA	TRBJ2-5	many	TRBV4-1	TGCGCCAGCAGCCTGACTGTGCTCCAAGAGACCCAGTACTTC	CASSLTVLQETQYF
TRBD1	TRBJ1-2	few	TRBV3-1	TGTGCCAGCAGCCAGAACTCAGGGGGTCTCTATGGCTACACCTTC	CASSQNSGGLYGYTF